The 18 T cell receptor beta chains reported below all come from one sample, sequenced in a study of T cells in Graves' hyperthyroidism and ophthalmopathy. There were TCR beta CDR3 regions amplified from RNA transcripts. When the TCR CDR3 underwent first-round RT-PCR, the HTBI primer set was used. TCRdb reprocessed the multiplex PCR reads via MiXCR and lists one record per CDR3 protein. The data show about 300,000 distinct CDR3 sequences, with approximately 15% seen just once and around a third held by the top ten. Sequenced material: blood. The receptors here all came from a man aged 25-45 years with Graves' hyperthyroidism.

This rearrangement joins TRBV12-3 or TRBV12-4 to TRBJ2-1, with D possibly being TRBD1 or TRBD2 (5 bases each). V lost 3 bases and J lost 7, with 16 bases in between. The CDR3 spans 15 residues. CDR3 coding DNA: TGTGCCAGCAGTTTGGGGGATATTTGGGGGAATGAGCAGTTCTTC. It translates to CASSLGDIWGNEQFF.

In this sample, this clonotype turned up many times. For the CDR3, the DNA is TGTGCCAGCAGTTACTCATTACGGTCGGGAACTGAAGCTTTCTTT. Translation gives CASSYSLRSGTEAFF. The chain recombines TRBV6-6 with TRBJ1-1; D is undetermined. The V end lost 0 bases, the J end lost 5 bases, and 13 bases lay between the germline ends. Germline values: CDR1 MNHNY, CDR2 SVGAGI (reference sequence). The CDR3 is 15 residues long.

This clonotype has at least ten counts. This chain connects TRBV6-1 to TRBJ1-2; D uncertain. Trimming took off 6 bases at V and 4 bases at J, with 12 bases between the two ends. The CDR3 totals 13 residues. Germline assignment: CDR1 MNHNS and CDR2 SASEGT. This chain's CDR3 is CASSLDGLYGYTF. CDR3 DNA: TGTGCCAGCAGCCTGGACGGCCTCTATGGCTACACCTTC.

In its sample, this clonotype was seen a few times. The V gene is TRBV18, the J gene TRBJ1-1; a possible D gene is TRBD1 (6 bases). Between the trimmed V and J ends, which lost 1 base and 5 bases, there was a span of 11 bases. The CDR3 has 14 residues. CDR1 is KGHSH and CDR2 is LQKENI in the germline V gene. CDR3 DNA sequence: TGTGCCAGCTCACCACGGGGGGCCCCTACTGAAGCTTTCTTT. Translated: CASSPRGAPTEAFF.

This clonotype was observed at least ten times. The V and J genes are TRBV5-1 and TRBJ2-1; unclear D gene. V gave up 1 base and J gave up 3 bases, with 5 bases separating them. Per germline, CDR1 SGHRS and CDR2 YFSETQ. This CDR3 is built from 13 residues. DNA for the CDR3: TGCGCCAGCAGCTTGCAGCACTACAATGAGCAGTTCTTC. Protein product: CASSLQHYNEQFF.

A note on this clonotype: A junction end diverges from the germline sequence, so it may reflect a read error. The chain joins TRBV7-2 to TRBJ1-1; the D gene is possibly TRBD1 (5 bases). Per germline, CDR1 SGHTA and CDR2 FQGNSA. The CDR3 is 12 amino acids. The CDR3 region is CASSPSGTGAFF. The DNA of the CDR3 is TGTGCCAGCAGCCCGTCCGGGACTGGAGCTTTCTTT.

The chain couples TRBV5-4 to TRBJ2-5; D remains ambiguous. This CDR3 has 14 amino acids. CDR1 is SGHNT and CDR2 is YYREEE in the germline V gene (reference sequence). V lost 0 bases and J lost 4, with 10 bases in between. The CDR3 bases are TGTGCCAGCAGCTTGGGGGCTAGTGGAGAGACCCAGTACTTC. It specifies CASSLGASGETQYF.

At least ten counts were recorded for this clonotype. The chain links TRBV3-1 to TRBJ2-1, with TRBD2 as a possible D gene (5 bases). The CDR3 consists of 14 residues. CDR1 is LGHDT and CDR2 is YNNKEL in the germline V gene (reference sequence). With 4 bases removed from V and 7 bases from J, the gap between germline ends came to 14 bases. For the CDR3, the DNA is TGTGCCAGCAGCCCGGGGATGGAGGTGAATGAGCAGTTCTTC. This codes for CASSPGMEVNEQFF.

As concerns this clonotype: It may be a read error: a sequence one base away is much more abundant. CDR3 coding DNA: TGTGCCAGCAGCCAACCTAATCGGCCCCAGCATTTT. Its translation: CASSQPNRPQHF. The genes are TRBV7-3 and TRBJ1-5; D not resolved. This CDR3 comprises 12 residues. CDR1 SGHTA and CDR2 FQGTGA come from the germline V gene.

The J gene is TRBJ2-3, the V gene TRBV20-1, with D uncertain. Trimming removed 5 bases at V and 4 bases at J, with 19 bases between. The CDR3 has 15 residues. In germline, CDR1 is DFQATT, CDR2 SNEGSKA (reference sequence). The DNA for the CDR3 is TGCAGTGCTGGACCTGGCTCCCTCTCGGCAGATACGCAGTATTTT. Protein sequence: CSAGPGSLSADTQYF.

This clonotype was counted only a few times. The chain has TRBV19 and TRBJ2-7; 8 bases are shared with TRBD1. From germline, CDR1 is LNHDA and CDR2 SQIVND (reference sequence). J gave up 3 bases and V 2 bases, and 3 bases lay outside the gene matches. The CDR3 is 14 residues long. CDR3 amino acids: CASSIPGQGYEQYF. The DNA for the CDR3 is TGTGCCAGTAGTATACCAGGACAGGGCTACGAGCAGTACTTC.

This clonotype appeared many times. V and J are TRBV4-2 and TRBJ2-1; 11 bases are shared with TRBD2. Looked up from germline, CDR1 is LGHNA and CDR2 is YNFKEQ. This CDR3 comprises 17 residues. The ends lost 1 base at V and 6 bases at J; junction bases unmatched: 8. The CDR3 reads CASSQGSTSGDLNEQFF. The CDR3 coding sequence is TGTGCCAGCAGCCAAGGGTCGACTAGCGGGGATCTCAATGAGCAGTTCTTC.

This clonotype was counted many times. This chain uses TRBV30 with TRBJ2-1; tentative D call: TRBD2 (5 bases). This CDR3 is 12 amino acids long. Germline CDR1 GTSNPN, CDR2 SVGIG (reference sequence). The V gene lost 1 base and the J gene lost 12 bases, with 13 bases spanning the gap. The CDR3 sequence is CAWSAQSGGQFF. The CDR3 DNA reads as TGTGCCTGGAGTGCACAATCCGGAGGGCAGTTCTTC. The whole variable domain, remainder taken from reference TRBV30 and TRBJ2-1, is SQTIHQWPATLVQPVGSPLSLECTVEGTSNPNLYWYRQAAGRGLQLLFYSVGIGQISSEVPQNLSASRPQDRQFILSSKKLLLSDSGFYLCAWSAQSGGQFFGPGTRLTVL.

There are many counts of this clonotype. The chain joins TRBV28 to TRBJ2-7, with D perhaps matching TRBD1 or TRBD2 (6 bases each). This CDR3 is built from 15 residues. Germline V lookup: CDR1 MDHEN, CDR2 SYDVKM. Trimming took 3 bases from V and 3 from J, leaving 15 bases between them. The CDR3 region is CASSLSPGGYYEQYF. The CDR3 DNA reads as TGTGCCAGCAGTTTGTCCCCCGGGGGCTACTACGAGCAGTACTTC.

The gene calls are TRBV6-2 or TRBV6-3 and TRBJ2-3, with 11 bases aligning to TRBD1. This CDR3 region has 13 residues. Germline V CDR1 and CDR2: MNHEY, SVGEGT. The V and J ends lost 11 bases and 4 bases, in that order; junction bases with no gene match: 5. The DNA for the CDR3 is TGTGCCGGCGGACAGGGGGCATCAGATACGCAGTATTTT. Translated: CAGGQGASDTQYF.

This sequence joins TRBV6-1 and TRBJ1-1; 8 bases are a match to TRBD1. The junction had 6 bases not matched to a gene; V was cut back by 6 bases and J by 6 bases. CDR1 and CDR2 from the germline V gene are MNHNS and SASEGT. CDR3 size: 13 residues. The CDR3 nucleotides read TGTGCCAGCAGCCGGACAGGGATCGCTGAAGCTTTCTTT. Encoded protein: CASSRTGIAEAFF.

This chain connects TRBV10-2 to TRBJ2-1; D not resolved. The V end was cut by 3 bases, the J end by 10 bases, with 7 bases between. Germline V lookup: CDR1 WSHSY, CDR2 SAAADI. The length of the CDR3 is 11 residues. CDR3 bases: TGCGCCAGCAGTGATTTTGGAGAGCAGTTCTTC. Residues: CASSDFGEQFF.

This clonotype was recorded at least ten times. The rearrangement uses TRBV20-1 and TRBJ1-5; 7 positions agree with TRBD1. Germline loops: CDR1 DFQATT, CDR2 SNEGSKA (reference sequence). V lost 3 bases to trimming and J lost 2 bases; unmatched junction nucleotides: 7. The CDR3 length is 15 residues. The CDR3 loop is CSASRQGRGNQPQHF. CDR3 DNA sequence: TGCAGTGCTAGTCGACAGGGACGCGGCAATCAGCCCCAGCATTTT.